The 2 T cell receptor beta chains below all came from one sample that was sequenced in a study of blood T cell repertoires in COVID-19. Sequencing used immunoSEQ multiplex PCR; TCRdb keeps in-frame clones, though not all of them. This sample has hundreds of thousands of clones, with around 90% found just once. What was sequenced was PBMCs or T cells enriched from blood (not recorded which). The source is a young woman who had recovered from COVID-19.

The chain employs TRBV5-1 and TRBJ2-1; TRBD2 is a possible D gene (6 bases). Germline CDR1 is SGHRS and CDR2 is YFSETQ. The CDR3 is made up of 15 amino acids. The V end lost 1 base, the J end lost 1 base, and 9 bases lay between the germline ends. DNA of the CDR3: TGCGCCAGCAGCTTGTGGCGGGGATCCTACAATGAGCAGTTCTTC. Translated: CASSLWRGSYNEQFF.

The chain couples TRBV11-2 to TRBJ1-2; the match to TRBD1 covers 8 bases. J was trimmed by 8 bases and V by 5 bases; bases with no gene match: 13. This CDR3 comprises 15 residues. The germline V gene has CDR1 SGHAT and CDR2 FQNNGV. CDR3 loop: CASSPDLDRVVGYTF. CDR3 DNA sequence: TGTGCCAGCAGCCCTGACCTGGACAGGGTCGTAGGCTACACCTTC.